These T cell receptor beta chains were read from a single sample in a study of T cells after yellow fever vaccination. Each CDR3 protein gets one entry after TCRdb re-called the 5' RACE reads with MiXCR. Found here are some 320,000 distinct CDR3 sequences, 3.5% to 5% of them singletons; the top ten hold roughly a fifth. The material sequenced was PBMCs, taken 15 days after the yellow fever booster vaccination. The receptors stem from a man aged 18 to 30 who received the YFV17D yellow fever vaccine. Each CDR3 is given with its conserved first and last residue. Each record gives: V gene, CDR3 protein.

TRBV12-3/TRBV12-4,CASSSVITEAFF
TRBV20-1,CSASFRQGREKLFF
TRBV20-1,CSASGLAGVSTDTQYF
TRBV11-2,CASRKGGAGGSYEQFF
TRBV19,CASSTERESSYNEQFF
TRBV18,CASSPQDTQYF
TRBV11-2,CASSYGQGQRHF
TRBV7-2,CASTTALHSGNTIYF
TRBV13,CASEKGPVEGQYTEAFF
TRBV7-9,CASSLRGGSNEKLFF
TRBV12-3/TRBV12-4,CASSLGTGFYNSPLHF
TRBV6-6,CASRSLAGTQETQYF
TRBV4-2,CASSQEGQMNTEAFF
TRBV4-1,CASSRPLAGGFLQFF
TRBV2,CASTKSGGGGNTIYF
TRBV20-1,CSASPGMRQPQHF
TRBV7-2,CASTRQGNTGELFF
TRBV5-1,CASSLAADRWTEAFF
TRBV20-1,CSVSRGSAADTQYF
TRBV6-2/TRBV6-3,CASSLGTNSEQFF
TRBV25-1,CASRPAGLAPHEQFF
TRBV20-1,CSARTGLSTDTQYF
TRBV6-6,CASSWGQGIMNTEAFF
TRBV25-1,CASSEYIRDRGRDEQFF
TRBV4-1,CASSHGDRAAFF
TRBV20-1,CSASSGTSSGWDQPQHF
TRBV10-3,CAISAGPPTTGELFF
TRBV19,CASSRAGIMNTEAFF
TRBV27,CASSIGGPAGANVLTF
TRBV15,CATSMDRGGNQPQHF
TRBV2,CASSEGTSFSAGELFF
TRBV20-1,CSAGGSRETQYF
TRBV20-1,CSARVAGVEKLFF
TRBV7-6,CASSQGQGNEKLFF
TRBV5-1,CASSLSWTPNTGELFF
TRBV3-1,CASSHSDRGNTEAFF
TRBV5-1,CASSLSPEYGGDTQYF
TRBV20-1,CSARGIQGAEGTEAFF
TRBV5-1,CASSTGFPNTEAFF
TRBV7-8,CASSRDRAFPTDTQYF
TRBV6-2/TRBV6-3,CASSSPREINQPQHF
TRBV5-1,CASSFLGDEQYF
TRBV6-2/TRBV6-3,CASSAGQVTDTQYF
TRBV7-2,CASKPQGMGTEAFF
TRBV7-2,CASSFLMTGGGETQYF
TRBV5-1,CASSYSGTESGNTIYF
TRBV12-3/TRBV12-4,CASSFSRRGTDTQYF